This TCR beta chain comes out of a study of PD-1 blockade in classical Hodgkin lymphoma. Study-wide points: It was reported that newly diagnosed patients had less baseline TCR diversity than healthy donors. Exclusion removed patients who began nivolumab under 1 year after ASCT.

The CDR3 loop spans 13 amino acids. CDR1 KGHSH and CDR2 LQKENI come from the germline V gene. The ends were cut back, 0 bases at V and 1 base at J, with 1 base in the middle. Remarks on this clone: Its antigen is undetermined.

Every patient relapsed after autologous stem cell transplantation, and brentuximab vedotin exposure varied. TCRdb's copy holds only in-frame clones and misses some; the assay was immunoSEQ multiplex PCR. There are more than 50,000 clones in the sample; over 55% occur only once, and 7.5% to 9.5% lies in the top ten. This TCR was recovered from a human donor with classical Hodgkin lymphoma. Source: peripheral blood mononuclear cells (PBMCs), taken before the second cycle of nivolumab. This chain joins TRBV18 and TRBJ2-1; no definite D call. The CDR3 DNA is TGTGCCAGCTCACCACCGTCCTACAATGAGCAGTTCTTC. It encodes CASSPPSYNEQFF.